Sequencing of this T cell receptor beta chain was carried out in a study of tumor-infiltrating lymphocytes in localized non-small cell lung cancer. On the study more broadly: Patients included smokers and never-smokers with various histologies, some sampled after neoadjuvant chemotherapy. Study-level points and caveats: Technical variation could not be separated from intratumor heterogeneity here.

The ends were cut back, 0 bases at V and 5 bases at J, with 10 bases in the middle. The CDR3 runs 14 residues. CDR1 is KGHSH and CDR2 is LQKENI in the germline V gene. Sequenced by immunoSEQ multiplex PCR; TCRdb stores in-frame clones only, minus some. The sample has several thousand clones, around 70% seen once. Turning to this clone: The antigen remains undetermined.

The chain joins TRBV18 to TRBJ2-5; D may be TRBD2 (5 bases). The receptor comes from a human donor with non-small cell lung cancer. The specimen sequenced was uninvolved lung tissue not adjacent to the tumor. The CDR3 coding sequence is TGTGCCAGCTCACCACCGACTAATGTGGAGACCCAGTACTTC. As protein: CASSPPTNVETQYF. Using reference TRBV18 and TRBJ2-5 for the parts outside the CDR3, the full variable domain is NAGVMQNPRHLVRRRGQEARLRCSPMKGHSHVYWYRQLPEEGLKFMVYLQKENIIDESGMPKERFSAEFPKEGPSILRIQQVVRGDSAAYFCASSPPTNVETQYFGPGTRLLVL.